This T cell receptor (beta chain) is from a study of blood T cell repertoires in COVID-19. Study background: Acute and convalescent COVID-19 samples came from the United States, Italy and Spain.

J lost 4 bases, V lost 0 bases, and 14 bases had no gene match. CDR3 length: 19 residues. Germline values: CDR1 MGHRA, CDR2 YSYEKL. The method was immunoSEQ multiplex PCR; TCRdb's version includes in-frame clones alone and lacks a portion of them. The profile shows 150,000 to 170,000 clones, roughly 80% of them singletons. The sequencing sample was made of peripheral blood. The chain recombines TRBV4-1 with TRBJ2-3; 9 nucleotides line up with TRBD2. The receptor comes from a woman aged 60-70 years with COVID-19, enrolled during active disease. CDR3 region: CASSQDPDRVAGDSDTQYF. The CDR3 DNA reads TGCGCCAGCAGCCAAGATCCGGACCGAGTAGCGGGGGATTCAGATACGCAGTATTTT.